One T cell receptor (beta chain) is described in this entry. Its antigen is as yet unknown. The CDR3 consists of 14 residues. Trimming left V 3 bases short and J 6 bases short, with 11 bases between. The germline V gene encodes CDR1 LNHDA and CDR2 SQIVND (reference sequence). These data belong to a study of early T cells in non-severe SARS-CoV-2 infection. Study in general: It was bulk RNA from unsorted whole blood that was sequenced, and the chains were unpaired.

Researchers attached unique molecular identifiers to individual cDNA molecules. TCRdb used MiXCR to reprocess the 5' RACE reads, holding one entry per CDR3 protein. The data hold about 100,000 distinct CDR3 sequences, with roughly 13% observed a single time. Study conclusions and caveats: Matches to VDJdb favored anti-spike CD8 responses and missed private and CD4 specificities.

Sample: whole blood. The receptor comes from an adult who was a healthcare worker with PCR-confirmed SARS-CoV-2 infection or an uninfected control (not recorded which). This chain joins TRBV19 and TRBJ2-2; tentative D call: TRBD2 (5 bases). The CDR3 loop is CASSIPHGAGELFF. DNA for the CDR3: TGTGCCAGTAGTATCCCCCACGGGGCCGGGGAGCTGTTTTTT.